Sequencing of this T cell receptor (beta chain) was carried out in a study of neurological immune-mediated disorders. This clonotype was seen at least ten times. The antigen remains undetermined. General study findings and limits: With the multiple sclerosis repertoire cluster, neither clinical nor MRI features showed any association.

This CDR3 spans 13 amino acids. Trimming stripped 1 base from V and 6 bases from J, with 7 bases between. CDR1 is SGHTA and CDR2 is FQGNSA in the germline V gene. TCRdb redid the calling of the 5' RACE reads with MiXCR, one entry per CDR3 protein. The data hold 50,000 to 70,000 distinct CDR3 sequences, with about 2.5% observed a single time. Material: PBMCs. V gene TRBV7-2 combines with J gene TRBJ1-3; D is uncertain. The sequence was obtained from a man in his fifties or sixties with multiple sclerosis. The CDR3 protein is CASSLVRLNTIYF. The CDR3 nucleotides are TGTGCCAGCAGCTTAGTACGGTTAAACACCATATATTTT.